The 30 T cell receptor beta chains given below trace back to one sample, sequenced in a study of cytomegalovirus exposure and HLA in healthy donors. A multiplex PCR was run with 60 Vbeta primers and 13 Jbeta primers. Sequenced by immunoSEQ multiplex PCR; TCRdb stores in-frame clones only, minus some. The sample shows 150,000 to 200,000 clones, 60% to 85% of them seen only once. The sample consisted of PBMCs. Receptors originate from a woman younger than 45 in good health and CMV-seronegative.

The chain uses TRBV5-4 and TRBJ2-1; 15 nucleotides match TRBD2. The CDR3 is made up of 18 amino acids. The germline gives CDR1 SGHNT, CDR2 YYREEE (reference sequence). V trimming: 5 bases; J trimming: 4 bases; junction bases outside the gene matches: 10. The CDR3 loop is CASSRTSGGAERYNEQFF. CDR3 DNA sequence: TGTGCCAGCAGTCGGACTAGCGGGGGGGCCGAGAGGTACAATGAGCAGTTCTTC.

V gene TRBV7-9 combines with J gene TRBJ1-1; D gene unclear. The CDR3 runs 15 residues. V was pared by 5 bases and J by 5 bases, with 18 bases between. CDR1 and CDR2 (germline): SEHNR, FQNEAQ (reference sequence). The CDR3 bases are TGTGCCAGCAGCCCGGGGAGGGTAGGTCAAACTGAAGCTTTCTTT. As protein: CASSPGRVGQTEAFF.

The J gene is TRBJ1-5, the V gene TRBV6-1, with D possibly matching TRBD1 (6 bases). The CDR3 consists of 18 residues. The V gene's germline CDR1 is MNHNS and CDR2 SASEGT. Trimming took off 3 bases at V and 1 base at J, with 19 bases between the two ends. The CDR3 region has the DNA TGTGCCAGCAGTGATTTACAGGGAATCTATACCAGCAATCAGCCCCAGCATTTT. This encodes CASSDLQGIYTSNQPQHF.

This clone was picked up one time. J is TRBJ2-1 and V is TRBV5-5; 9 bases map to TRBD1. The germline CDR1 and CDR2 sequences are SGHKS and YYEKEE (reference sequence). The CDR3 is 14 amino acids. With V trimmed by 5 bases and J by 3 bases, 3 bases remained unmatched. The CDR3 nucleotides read TGTGCCAGCAGTAGGGACAGGGTCTACAATGAGCAGTTCTTC. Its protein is CASSRDRVYNEQFF. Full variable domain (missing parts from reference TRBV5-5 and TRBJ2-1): DAGVTQSPTHLIKTRGQQVTLRCSPISGHKSVSWYQQVLGQGPQFIFQYYEKEERGRGNFPDRFSARQFPNYSSELNVNALLLGDSALYLCASSRDRVYNEQFFGPGTRLTVL.

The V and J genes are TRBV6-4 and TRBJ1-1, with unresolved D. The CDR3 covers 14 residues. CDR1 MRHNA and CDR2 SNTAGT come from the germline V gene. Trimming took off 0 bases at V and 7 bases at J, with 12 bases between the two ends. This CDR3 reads CASSDSQEAGEAFF. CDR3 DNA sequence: TGTGCCAGCAGTGACTCGCAAGAGGCGGGTGAAGCTTTCTTT.

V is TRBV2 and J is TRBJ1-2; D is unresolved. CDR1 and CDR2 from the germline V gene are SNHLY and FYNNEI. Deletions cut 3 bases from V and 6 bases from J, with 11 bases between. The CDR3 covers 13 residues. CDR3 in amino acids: CASSDAGNNGYTF. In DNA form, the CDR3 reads TGTGCCAGCAGTGATGCAGGAAATAATGGCTACACCTTC.

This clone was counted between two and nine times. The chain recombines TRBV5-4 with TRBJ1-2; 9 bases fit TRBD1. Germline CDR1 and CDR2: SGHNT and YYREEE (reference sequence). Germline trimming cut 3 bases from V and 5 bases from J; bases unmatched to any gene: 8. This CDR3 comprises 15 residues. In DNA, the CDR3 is TGTGCCAGCAGCTCGAGGACAGGGGAGGGTTATGGCTACACCTTC. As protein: CASSSRTGEGYGYTF. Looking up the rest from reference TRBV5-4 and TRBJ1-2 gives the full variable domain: ETGVTQSPTHLIKTRGQQVTLRCSSQSGHNTVSWYQQALGQGPQFIFQYYREEENGRGNFPPRFSGLQFPNYSSELNVNALELDDSALYLCASSSRTGEGYGYTFGSGTRLTVV.

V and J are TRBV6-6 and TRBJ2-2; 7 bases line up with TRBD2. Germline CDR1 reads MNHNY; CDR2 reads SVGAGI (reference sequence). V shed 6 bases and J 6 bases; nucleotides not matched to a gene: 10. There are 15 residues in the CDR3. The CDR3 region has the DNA TGTGCCAGCAGCGGGGCTGGGGAGGGTTCCGGGGAGCTGTTTTTT. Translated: CASSGAGEGSGELFF.

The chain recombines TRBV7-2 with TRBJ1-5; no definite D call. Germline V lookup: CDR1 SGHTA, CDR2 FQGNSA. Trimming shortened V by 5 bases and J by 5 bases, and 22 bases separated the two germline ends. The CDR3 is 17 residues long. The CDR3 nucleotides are TGTGCCAGCAGCCCAAACGAGGGCCAAAGGCAGGATCAGCCCCAGCATTTT. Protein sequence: CASSPNEGQRQDQPQHF.

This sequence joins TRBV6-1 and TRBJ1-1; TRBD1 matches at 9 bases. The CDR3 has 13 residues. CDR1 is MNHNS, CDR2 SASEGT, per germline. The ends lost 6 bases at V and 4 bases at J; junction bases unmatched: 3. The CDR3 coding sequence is TGTGCCAGCAGGGGACAGGGAGGCACTGAAGCTTTCTTT. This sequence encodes CASRGQGGTEAFF.

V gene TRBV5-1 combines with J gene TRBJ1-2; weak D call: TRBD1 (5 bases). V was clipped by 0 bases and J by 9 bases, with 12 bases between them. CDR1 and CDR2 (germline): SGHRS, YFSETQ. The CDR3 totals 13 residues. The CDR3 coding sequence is TGCGCCAGCAGCTTGGTGGGGCAATCAAGCTACACCTTC. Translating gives CASSLVGQSSYTF.

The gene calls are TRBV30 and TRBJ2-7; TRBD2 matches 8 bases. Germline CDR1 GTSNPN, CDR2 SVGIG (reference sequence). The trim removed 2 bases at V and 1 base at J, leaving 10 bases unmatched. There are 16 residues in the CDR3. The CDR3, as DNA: TGTGCCTGGAGTCGCCCGGGGGGGGATATTTCCTACGAGCAGTACTTC. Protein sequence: CAWSRPGGDISYEQYF.

In nucleotides, the CDR3 is TGTGCCTGGAGTGTAGCGCTTAACACTGAAGCTTTCTTT. Translated: CAWSVALNTEAFF. J is TRBJ1-1 and V is TRBV30; D gene uncertain. CDR1 is GTSNPN and CDR2 is SVGIG in the germline V gene (reference sequence). This CDR3 spans 13 amino acids. The V gene lost 0 bases and the J gene lost 2 bases, with 7 bases spanning the gap.

This CDR3 reads CASSLQGFNEKLFF. DNA of the CDR3: TGTGCCAGTAGTCTGCAGGGCTTTAATGAAAAACTGTTTTTT. The chain carries TRBV19 and TRBJ1-4, with D possibly matching TRBD1 (5 bases). Germline loops: CDR1 LNHDA, CDR2 SQIVND (reference sequence). V lost 5 bases to trimming and J lost 4 bases, with 11 bases between them. The CDR3 is 14 residues long.

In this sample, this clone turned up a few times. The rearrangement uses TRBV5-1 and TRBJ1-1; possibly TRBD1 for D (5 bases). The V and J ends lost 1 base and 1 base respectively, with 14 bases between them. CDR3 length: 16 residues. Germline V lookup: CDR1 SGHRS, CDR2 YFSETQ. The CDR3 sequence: CASSLTSDRKNTEAFF. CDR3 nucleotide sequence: TGCGCCAGCAGCTTGACCTCTGACAGAAAGAACACTGAAGCTTTCTTT. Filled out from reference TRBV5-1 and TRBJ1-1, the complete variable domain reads KAGVTQTPRYLIKTRGQQVTLSCSPISGHRSVSWYQQTPGQGLQFLFEYFSETQRNKGNFPGRFSGRQFSNSRSEMNVSTLELGDSALYLCASSLTSDRKNTEAFFGQGTRLTVV.

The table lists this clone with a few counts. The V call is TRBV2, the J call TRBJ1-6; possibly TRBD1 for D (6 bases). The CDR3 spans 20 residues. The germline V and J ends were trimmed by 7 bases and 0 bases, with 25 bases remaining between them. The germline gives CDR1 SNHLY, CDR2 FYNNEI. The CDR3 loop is CASNPPRTDPKISYNSPLHF. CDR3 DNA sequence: TGTGCCAGCAATCCCCCCCGGACAGACCCCAAAATCTCCTATAATTCACCCCTCCACTTT. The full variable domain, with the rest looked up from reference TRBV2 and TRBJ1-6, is EPEVTQTPSHQVTQMGQEVILRCVPISNHLYFYWYRQILGQKVEFLVSFYNNEISEKSEIFDDQFSVERPDGSNFTLKIRSTKLEDSAMYFCASNPPRTDPKISYNSPLHFGNGTRLTVT.

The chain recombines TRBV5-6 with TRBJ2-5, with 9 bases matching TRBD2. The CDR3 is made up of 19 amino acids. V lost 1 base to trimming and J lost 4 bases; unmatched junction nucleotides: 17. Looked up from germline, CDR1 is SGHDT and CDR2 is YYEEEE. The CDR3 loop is CASSLRSVAGVKKLETQYF. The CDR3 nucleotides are TGTGCCAGCAGCTTGCGGTCGGTAGCGGGGGTTAAAAAACTAGAGACCCAGTACTTC.

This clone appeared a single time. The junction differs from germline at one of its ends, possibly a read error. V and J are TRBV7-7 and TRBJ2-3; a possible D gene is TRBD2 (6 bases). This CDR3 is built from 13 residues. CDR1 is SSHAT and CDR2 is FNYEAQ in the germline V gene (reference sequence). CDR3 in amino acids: CASSPGVGDTQYF. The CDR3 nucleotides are TGTGCTAGCAGCCCGGGGGTAGGGGATACGCAGTATTTT.

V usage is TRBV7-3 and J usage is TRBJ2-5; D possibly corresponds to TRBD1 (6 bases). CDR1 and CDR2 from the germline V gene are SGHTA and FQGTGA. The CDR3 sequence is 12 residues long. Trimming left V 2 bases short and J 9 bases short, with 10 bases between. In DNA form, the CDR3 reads TGTGCCAGCAGCTTAGCGGCAGGGGCCCAGTACTTC. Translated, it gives CASSLAAGAQYF.

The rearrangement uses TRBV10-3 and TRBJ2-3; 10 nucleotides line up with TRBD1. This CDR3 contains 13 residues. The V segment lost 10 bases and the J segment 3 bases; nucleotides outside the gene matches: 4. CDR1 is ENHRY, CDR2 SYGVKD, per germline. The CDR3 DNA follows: TGTGCCACCAGGACAGGGGGGACAGATACGCAGTATTTT. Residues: CATRTGGTDTQYF.

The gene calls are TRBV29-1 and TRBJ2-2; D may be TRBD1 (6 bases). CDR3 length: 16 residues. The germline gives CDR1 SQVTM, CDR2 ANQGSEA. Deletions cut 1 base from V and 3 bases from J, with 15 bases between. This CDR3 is CSVEGDGQSYTGELFF. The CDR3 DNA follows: TGCAGCGTTGAAGGGGACGGACAGAGCTACACCGGGGAGCTGTTTTTT.

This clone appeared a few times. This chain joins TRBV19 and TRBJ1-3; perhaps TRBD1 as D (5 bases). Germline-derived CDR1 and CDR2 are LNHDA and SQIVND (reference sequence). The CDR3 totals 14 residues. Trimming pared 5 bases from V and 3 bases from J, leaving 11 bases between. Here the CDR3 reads CASSAGTSGNTIYF. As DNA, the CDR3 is TGTGCCAGTAGTGCCGGGACTAGTGGAAACACCATATATTTT.

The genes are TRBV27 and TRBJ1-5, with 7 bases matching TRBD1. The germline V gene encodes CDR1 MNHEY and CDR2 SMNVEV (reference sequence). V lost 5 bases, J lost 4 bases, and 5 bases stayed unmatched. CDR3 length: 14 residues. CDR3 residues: CASSGGTANQPQHF. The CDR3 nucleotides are TGTGCCAGCAGTGGGGGGACAGCTAATCAGCCCCAGCATTTT.

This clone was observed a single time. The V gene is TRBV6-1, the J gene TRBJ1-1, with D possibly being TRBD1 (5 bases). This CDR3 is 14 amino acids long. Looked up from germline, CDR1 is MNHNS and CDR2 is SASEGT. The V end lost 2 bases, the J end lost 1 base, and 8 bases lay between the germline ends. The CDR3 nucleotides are TGTGCCAGCAGTGAACGGGGGGGGAACACTGAAGCTTTCTTT. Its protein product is CASSERGGNTEAFF.

The CDR3 region has the DNA TGCGCCAGCAGCCGTGACAGGGGCGAATTAAATCAGCCCCAGCATTTT. Residues: CASSRDRGELNQPQHF. This rearrangement joins TRBV4-1 to TRBJ1-5; the match to TRBD1 covers 8 bases. CDR1 is MGHRA and CDR2 is YSYEKL in the germline V gene. This CDR3 has 16 amino acids. V lost 4 bases, J lost 4 bases, and 9 bases stayed unmatched.

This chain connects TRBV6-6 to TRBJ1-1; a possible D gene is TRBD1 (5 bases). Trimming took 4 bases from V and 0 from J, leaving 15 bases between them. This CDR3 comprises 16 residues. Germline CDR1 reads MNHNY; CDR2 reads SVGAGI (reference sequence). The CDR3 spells CASSSSYAGVNTEAFF. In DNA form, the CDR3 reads TGTGCCAGCAGTTCAAGCTATGCGGGGGTGAACACTGAAGCTTTCTTT.

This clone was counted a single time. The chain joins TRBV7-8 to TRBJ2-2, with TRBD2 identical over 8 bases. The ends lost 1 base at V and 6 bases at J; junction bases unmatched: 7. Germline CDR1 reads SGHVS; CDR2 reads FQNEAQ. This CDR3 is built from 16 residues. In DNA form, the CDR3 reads TGTGCCAGCAGCTTAGAGGGACTAGTTGTCCCCGGGGAGCTGTTTTTT. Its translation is CASSLEGLVVPGELFF.

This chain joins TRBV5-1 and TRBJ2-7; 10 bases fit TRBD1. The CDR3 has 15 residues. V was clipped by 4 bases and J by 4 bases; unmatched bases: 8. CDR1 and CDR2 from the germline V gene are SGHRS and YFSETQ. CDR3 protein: CASSPAGQGSYEQYF. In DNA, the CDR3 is TGCGCCAGCAGCCCGGCGGGACAGGGGTCTTACGAGCAGTACTTC.

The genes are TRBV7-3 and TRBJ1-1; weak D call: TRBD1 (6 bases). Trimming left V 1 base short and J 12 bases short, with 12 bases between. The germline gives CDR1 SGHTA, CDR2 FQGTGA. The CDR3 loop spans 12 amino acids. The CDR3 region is CASSLSTGSTFF. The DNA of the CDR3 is TGTGCCAGCAGCTTAAGCACAGGGTCGACTTTCTTT. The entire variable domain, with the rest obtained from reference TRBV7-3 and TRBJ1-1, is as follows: GAGVSQTPSNKVTEKGKYVELRCDPISGHTALYWYRQSLGQGPEFLIYFQGTGAADDSGLPNDRFFAVRPEGSVSTLKIQRTERGDSAVYLCASSLSTGSTFFGQGTRLTVV.

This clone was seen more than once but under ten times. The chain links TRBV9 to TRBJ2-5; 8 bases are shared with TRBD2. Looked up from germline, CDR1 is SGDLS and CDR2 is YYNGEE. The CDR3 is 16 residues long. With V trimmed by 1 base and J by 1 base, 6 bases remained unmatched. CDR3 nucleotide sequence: TGTGCCAGCAGCGTATGGTCCGGGGGGGCCCAAGAGACCCAGTACTTC. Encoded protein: CASSVWSGGAQETQYF.